One and the same sample provided the 14 T cell receptor beta chains below, sequenced in a study of CXCR3-negative and CXCR3-positive naive CD8 T cells. In preparing the TRB cDNA libraries, 5' RACE with UMI labels was used. TCRdb reprocessed the 5' RACE reads; each CDR3 protein has one entry and no DNA is given. Its table records around 41,000 distinct CDR3 sequences. The sequencing sample was made of memory CD8+ T cells from blood. The receptors here all came from a human donor in good health. Some clones in this sample may be carry-over from other donors' samples.

The gene calls are TRBV25-1 and TRBJ1-1. This CDR3 has 15 residues. Germline values: CDR1 MGHDK, CDR2 SYGVNS. The CDR3 sequence: CASSESGLLNTEAFF.

Its frequency marks this clonotype as medium-sized. The chain couples TRBV7-9 to TRBJ1-5. This CDR3 has 15 amino acids. Looked up from germline, CDR1 is SEHNR and CDR2 is FQNEAQ (reference sequence). The CDR3 protein is CASSLGPTSNQPQHF.

The chain employs TRBV7-9 and TRBJ1-1; TCRdb lists TRBD1, though no DNA is available to test this call. This CDR3 spans 14 amino acids. Germline V gene sequence: CDR1 SEHNR, CDR2 FQNEAQ (reference sequence). The CDR3: CASSPGQGETEAFF.

V and J are TRBV7-9 and TRBJ1-2. Looked up from germline, CDR1 is SEHNR and CDR2 is FQNEAQ (reference sequence). CDR3 length: 14 residues. CDR3 amino acids: CASSPRIGSYGYTF.

The CDR3 spells CSAARDSDYEQYF. The chain recombines TRBV20-1 with TRBJ2-7; TCRdb designates TRBD1, a call that cannot be tested without DNA. Per the germline V gene, CDR1 is DFQATT and CDR2 is SNEGSKA (reference sequence). The CDR3 loop spans 13 amino acids.

The rearrangement links TRBV28 to TRBJ2-3; TCRdb's D gene call, TRBD2, goes unchecked for lack of DNA. The CDR3 has 13 residues. CDR1 MDHEN and CDR2 SYDVKM come from the germline V gene. CDR3 sequence: CATRGRVADTQYF.

This clonotype is classed as medium-sized by frequency. V usage is TRBV15 and J usage is TRBJ2-2; the TCRdb D gene call, TRBD1, has no DNA to confirm it. Germline CDR1 reads LNHNV; CDR2 reads YYDKDF (reference sequence). The CDR3 is made up of 15 amino acids. The chain's CDR3 is CATSRARGDTGELFF.

The chain has TRBV7-2 and TRBJ2-1; TCRdb selects TRBD1, and the lack of DNA leaves this call unchecked. Looked up from germline, CDR1 is SGHTA and CDR2 is FQGNSA. The CDR3 spans 14 residues. The CDR3 sequence is CASSLDPRGDEQFF.

V is TRBV20-1 and J is TRBJ2-3; TCRdb's D call of TRBD2 is untestable without DNA. The length of the CDR3 is 15 residues. Germline V gene lookup returns CDR1 DFQATT and CDR2 SNEGSKA (reference sequence). The CDR3 protein is CSVPGLAMVWNTQYF.

The CDR3 region is CASSYSKGQGDSPLHF. This chain connects TRBV6-5 to TRBJ1-6; TCRdb names TRBD1, which stays unverified in the absence of DNA. Germline V gene lookup returns CDR1 MNHEY and CDR2 SVGAGI. The CDR3 contains 16 residues.

The J gene is TRBJ1-5, the V gene TRBV12-3 or TRBV12-4; TCRdb outputs TRBD1, but without DNA this stays unchecked. This CDR3 is built from 17 residues. The CDR3: CASSWGFFRGGNQPQHF.

The chain couples TRBV7-9 to TRBJ2-2. Germline lookup yields CDR1 SEHNR and CDR2 FQNEAQ (reference sequence). This CDR3 spans 15 amino acids. The CDR3 reads CASSLLGSNTGELFF.

The chain joins TRBV27 to TRBJ1-5; with no DNA, the TCRdb D assignment of TRBD1 cannot be verified. Per the germline V gene, CDR1 is MNHEY and CDR2 is SMNVEV (reference sequence). The length of the CDR3 is 15 residues. This CDR3 reads CASSPTTGINQPQHF.

The chain uses TRBV18 and TRBJ1-1; lacking DNA, the TRBD1 call made by TCRdb goes unchecked. This CDR3 region has 16 residues. Germline values: CDR1 KGHSH, CDR2 LQKENI. The CDR3 sequence is CASSPPEGAMNSEAFF.